Each of the 15 T cell receptor beta chains below was sequenced from the same sample in a study of T-cell reconstitution after alpha-beta-depleted transplantation in children. Preparation of the TCRbeta library used unique molecular identifiers. TCRdb reprocessed the PCR reads with MiXCR, giving one entry per CDR3 protein. The sample holds 900,000 or so distinct CDR3 sequences; less than 20% are singletons and the top ten take 5%. Sequencing was performed on PBMCs, mostly from graft donor cells, taken 360 days after TCRalphabeta/CD19-depleted stem cell transplant. The receptors originated from a male patient between 10 and 17 years old who had a stem cell transplant for acute lymphoblastic leukemia, so the T cells may come from the graft donor.

This clonotype was recorded many times. The chain employs TRBV11-2 and TRBJ2-1; D ambiguous. The V gene lost 4 bases and the J gene lost 13 bases, with 14 bases spanning the gap. This CDR3 contains 12 residues. Germline V gene data show CDR1 as SGHAT and CDR2 as FQNNGV. The DNA for the CDR3 is TGTGCCAGCAGCTCCCCCCTGGCAGGACAGTTCTTC. Residues: CASSSPLAGQFF.

This clonotype was recorded at least ten times. V gene TRBV9 combines with J gene TRBJ2-1; 9 bases match TRBD2. This CDR3 is 15 amino acids long. With V trimmed by 3 bases and J by 2 bases, 3 bases remained unmatched. Germline-derived CDR1 and CDR2 are SGDLS and YYNGEE. Written as DNA, the CDR3 is TGTGCCAGCAGCGACTTAGCGGGAGCCTACAATGAGCAGTTCTTC. Translated: CASSDLAGAYNEQFF.

This clonotype came up many times. V is TRBV10-1 and J is TRBJ2-2; D is ambiguous. Germline V gene sequence: CDR1 WNHNN, CDR2 SYGVQD (reference sequence). The CDR3 totals 14 residues. V lost 2 bases to trimming and J lost 1 base, with 5 bases between them. DNA for the CDR3: TGCGCCAGCAGTGAGGTGGAGAACACCGGGGAGCTGTTTTTT. Residues: CASSEVENTGELFF.

This clonotype was seen ten or more times. The chain carries TRBV10-3 and TRBJ1-5, with TRBD1 identical over 8 bases. Looked up from germline, CDR1 is ENHRY and CDR2 is SYGVKD. The CDR3 runs to 16 residues. V shed 0 bases, J shed 7 bases, and the junction held 8 bases outside the gene matches. The CDR3 nucleotides read TGTGCCATCAGTGAGTCTAGAGGGACAGGTGGACAGCCCCAGCATTTT. Protein: CAISESRGTGGQPQHF.

This clonotype has a handful of counts. Written as DNA, the CDR3 is TGTGCCAGCAGCGTAGGGGGGGAGCCGGAATTTGGCTACACCTTC. Protein: CASSVGGEPEFGYTF. The chain recombines TRBV9 with TRBJ1-2, with D tentatively TRBD1 (5 bases). The CDR3 is 15 amino acids. Germline CDR1 is SGDLS and CDR2 is YYNGEE. With 0 bases removed from V and 7 bases from J, the gap between germline ends came to 16 bases.

The J gene is TRBJ2-3, the V gene TRBV9, with a possible D match to TRBD1 (6 bases). The CDR3 is 17 residues long. The germline CDR1 and CDR2 sequences are SGDLS and YYNGEE. V lost 2 bases and J 4 bases, leaving 20 bases between the germline ends. The CDR3 DNA is TGTGCCAGCAGCGTCCGGGTAGGGGGAAAATCCTCAGATACGCAGTATTTT. Translation gives CASSVRVGGKSSDTQYF.

A few counts support this clonotype. This chain connects TRBV20-1 to TRBJ2-3, with TRBD2 matching over 11 bases. CDR3 length equals 13 residues. J lost 11 bases, V lost 0 bases, and 4 bases had no gene match. The V gene's germline CDR1 is DFQATT and CDR2 SNEGSKA (reference sequence). As DNA, the CDR3 is TGCAGTGCTAGAGACGGGCTAGCGGGAGGGCAGTATTTT. This codes for CSARDGLAGGQYF.

This clonotype was counted a few times. The gene calls are TRBV20-1 and TRBJ2-2; no definite D call. Germline V gives CDR1 DFQATT, CDR2 SNEGSKA (reference sequence). Trimming removed 0 bases from V and 3 bases from J, with 17 bases in between. The CDR3 has 17 amino acids. The CDR3 DNA reads as TGCAGTGCTAGAGATTTAGAAGCGCGGATATACACCGGGGAGCTGTTTTTT. Residues: CSARDLEARIYTGELFF.

V gene TRBV29-1 combines with J gene TRBJ2-1; 9 nucleotides line up with TRBD1. This CDR3 comprises 18 residues. J gave up 3 bases and V 1 base, and 13 bases lay outside the gene matches. Germline V CDR1 and CDR2: SQVTM, ANQGSEA. The CDR3 nucleotides read TGCAGCGTTGAAGTCTGGGGACAGGGACGACCGGGCTACAATGAGCAGTTCTTC. Protein: CSVEVWGQGRPGYNEQFF.

The chain combines TRBV27 with TRBJ2-1, with 9 positions matching TRBD2. V gave up 6 bases and J gave up 7 bases; unmatched junction bases: 10. The CDR3 is 15 amino acids. CDR1 MNHEY and CDR2 SMNVEV come from the germline V gene (reference sequence). In DNA form, the CDR3 reads TGTGCCAGCAGCTATCCGGGACTAGCTGTAAATGAGCAGTTCTTC. It codes for CASSYPGLAVNEQFF.

This chain links TRBV15 with TRBJ2-7, with D possibly TRBD2 on 6 matching bases. CDR1 and CDR2 from the germline V gene are LNHNV and YYDKDF (reference sequence). The CDR3 loop spans 14 amino acids. The V end was cut by 0 bases, the J end by 5 bases, with 11 bases between. The CDR3 spells CATSRDVREDEQYF. The CDR3 DNA follows: TGTGCCACCAGCAGAGATGTCAGGGAGGACGAGCAGTACTTC.

This clonotype was seen only a few times. The chain has TRBV5-1 and TRBJ2-6; 7 nucleotides agree with TRBD1. Germline lookup yields CDR1 SGHRS and CDR2 YFSETQ. V trimming: 1 base; J trimming: 1 base; junction bases outside the gene matches: 5. The CDR3 runs 17 residues. Here the CDR3 DNA reads TGCGCCAGCAGCTTGTGGACAGGCTCTTCTGGGGCCAACGTCCTGACTTTC. It translates to CASSLWTGSSGANVLTF.

Many counts were recorded for this clonotype. The chain recombines TRBV13 with TRBJ2-1, with D tentatively TRBD1 (6 bases). The CDR3 length is 16 residues. V gave up 0 bases and J gave up 3 bases, with 12 bases separating them. Germline CDR1 PRHDT, CDR2 FYEKMQ (reference sequence). The CDR3 DNA follows: TGTGCCAGCAGCTTAGGGGGGGCAGGGGTCTACAATGAGCAGTTCTTC. Protein sequence: CASSLGGAGVYNEQFF.

The chain uses TRBV28 and TRBJ2-4; 8 positions match TRBD1. J gave up 5 bases and V 7 bases, and 7 bases lay outside the gene matches. This CDR3 has 14 amino acids. Germline values: CDR1 MDHEN, CDR2 SYDVKM. The CDR3 here is CASTPRTGQNIQYF. The CDR3 coding sequence is TGTGCCAGCACCCCTAGGACAGGGCAAAACATTCAGTACTTC. The full variable domain, rest sourced from reference TRBV28 and TRBJ2-4, is DVKVTQSSRYLVKRTGEKVFLECVQDMDHENMFWYRQDPGLGLRLIYFSYDVKMKEKGDIPEGYSVSREKKERFSLILESASTNQTSMYLCASTPRTGQNIQYFGAGTRLSVL.

The chain is built from TRBV7-3 and TRBJ2-1, with D maybe TRBD1 (6 bases). V was clipped by 2 bases and J by 8 bases, with 10 bases between them. CDR1 and CDR2 from the germline V gene are SGHTA and FQGTGA. The CDR3 covers 13 residues. The CDR3 region has the DNA TGTGCCAGCAGCTTAGGGACATACTATGAGCAGTTCTTC. It is translated as CASSLGTYYEQFF.